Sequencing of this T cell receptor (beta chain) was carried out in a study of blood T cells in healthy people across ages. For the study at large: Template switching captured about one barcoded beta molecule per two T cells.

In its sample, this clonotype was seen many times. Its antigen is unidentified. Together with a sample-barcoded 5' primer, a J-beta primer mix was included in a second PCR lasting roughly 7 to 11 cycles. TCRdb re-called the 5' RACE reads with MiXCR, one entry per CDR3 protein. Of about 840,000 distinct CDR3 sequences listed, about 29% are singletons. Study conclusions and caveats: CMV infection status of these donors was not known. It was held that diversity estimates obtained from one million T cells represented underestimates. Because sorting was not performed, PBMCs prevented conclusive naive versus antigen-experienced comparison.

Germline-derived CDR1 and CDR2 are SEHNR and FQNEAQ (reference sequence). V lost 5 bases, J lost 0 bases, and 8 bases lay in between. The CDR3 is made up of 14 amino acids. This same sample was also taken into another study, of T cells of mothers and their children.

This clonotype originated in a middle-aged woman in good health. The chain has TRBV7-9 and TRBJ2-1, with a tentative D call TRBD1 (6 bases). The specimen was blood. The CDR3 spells CASSNRVSYNEQFF. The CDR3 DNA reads TGTGCCAGCAGCAACAGGGTCTCCTACAATGAGCAGTTCTTC.